This TCR beta chain stems from a study of control samples from healthy donors and cancer patients. This clone was detected only once. Assay used: immunoSEQ multiplex PCR; TCRdb lists only in-frame clones, some missing. The table has some 120,000 clones, around 87% seen once; the top ten hold about 8.7%. CDR3 length: 16 amino acids. Germline loops: CDR1 SGHVS, CDR2 FQNEAQ. Trimming shortened V by 5 bases and J by 2 bases, and 18 bases separated the two germline ends. The TCR comes from a man aged 40-49 years in good health. Sequencing used blood. The rearrangement uses TRBV7-8 and TRBJ1-1; no clear D gene. The CDR3 region has the DNA TGTGCCAGCAGCGAAAGGTGGGCCAACAGTAACACTGAAGCTTTCTTT. Encoded protein: CASSERWANSNTEAFF.